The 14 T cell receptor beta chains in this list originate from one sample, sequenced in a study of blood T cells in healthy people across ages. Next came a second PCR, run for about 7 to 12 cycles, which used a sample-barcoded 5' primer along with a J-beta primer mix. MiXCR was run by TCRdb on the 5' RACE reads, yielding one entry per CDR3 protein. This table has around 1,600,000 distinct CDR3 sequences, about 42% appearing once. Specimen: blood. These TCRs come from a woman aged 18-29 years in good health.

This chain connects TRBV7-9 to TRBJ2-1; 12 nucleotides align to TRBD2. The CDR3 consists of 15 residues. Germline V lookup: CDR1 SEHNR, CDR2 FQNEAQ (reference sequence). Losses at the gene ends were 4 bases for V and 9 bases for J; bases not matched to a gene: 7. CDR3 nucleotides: TGTGCCAGCAGCTCGAAGACTAGCGGGAGTTCTGAGCAGTTCTTC. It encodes CASSSKTSGSSEQFF.

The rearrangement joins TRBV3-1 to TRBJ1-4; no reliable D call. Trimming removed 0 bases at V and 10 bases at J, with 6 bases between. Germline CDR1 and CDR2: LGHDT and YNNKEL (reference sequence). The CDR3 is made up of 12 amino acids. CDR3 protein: CASSQDGGKLFF. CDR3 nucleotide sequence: TGTGCCAGCAGCCAAGACGGAGGAAAACTGTTTTTT.

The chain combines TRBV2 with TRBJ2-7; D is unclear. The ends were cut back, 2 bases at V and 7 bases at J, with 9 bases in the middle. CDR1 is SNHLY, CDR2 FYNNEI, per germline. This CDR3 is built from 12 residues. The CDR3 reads CASSEWVGEQYF. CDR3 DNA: TGTGCCAGCAGTGAATGGGTAGGGGAGCAGTACTTC.

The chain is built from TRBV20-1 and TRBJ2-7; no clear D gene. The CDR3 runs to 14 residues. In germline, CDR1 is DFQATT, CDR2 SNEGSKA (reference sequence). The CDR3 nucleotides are TGCAGCTGGTCTCCCGGTCAGACATCCTACGAGCAGTACTTC. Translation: CSWSPGQTSYEQYF.

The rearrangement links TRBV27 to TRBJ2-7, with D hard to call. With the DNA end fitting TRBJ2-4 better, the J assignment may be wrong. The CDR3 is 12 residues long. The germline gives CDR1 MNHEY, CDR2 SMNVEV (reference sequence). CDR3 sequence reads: CASSPSLNIQYF. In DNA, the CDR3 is TGTGCCAGCAGTCCCTCATTGAACATTCAGTACTTC.

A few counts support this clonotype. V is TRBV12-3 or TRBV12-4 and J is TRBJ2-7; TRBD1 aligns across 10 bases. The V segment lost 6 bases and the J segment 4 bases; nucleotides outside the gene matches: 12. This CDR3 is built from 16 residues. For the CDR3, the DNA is TGTGCCAGCAGCATGGCGGGACAGGGGACAAAGTACGAGCAGTACTTC. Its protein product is CASSMAGQGTKYEQYF.

The CDR3 sequence: CAISPGTTFYEQYF. The CDR3 coding sequence is TGTGCCATCAGCCCCGGGACGACCTTCTACGAGCAGTACTTC. This chain joins TRBV10-3 and TRBJ2-7, with D possibly called TRBD1 or TRBD2 (5 bases each). Trimming pared 6 bases from V and 3 bases from J, leaving 15 bases between. The CDR3 runs 14 residues. CDR1 ENHRY and CDR2 SYGVKD come from the germline V gene.

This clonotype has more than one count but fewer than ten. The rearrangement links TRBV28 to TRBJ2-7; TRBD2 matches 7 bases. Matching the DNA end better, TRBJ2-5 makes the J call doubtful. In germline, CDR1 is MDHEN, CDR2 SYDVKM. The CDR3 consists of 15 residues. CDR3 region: CASTLLEGGKETQYF. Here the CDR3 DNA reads TGTGCCAGCACCCTCCTCGAGGGAGGGAAGGAGACCCAGTACTTC.

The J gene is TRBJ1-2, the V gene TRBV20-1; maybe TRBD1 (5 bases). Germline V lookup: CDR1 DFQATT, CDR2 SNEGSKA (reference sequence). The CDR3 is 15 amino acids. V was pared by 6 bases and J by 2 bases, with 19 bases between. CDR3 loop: CSANLWQDKNYGYTF. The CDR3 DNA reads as TGCAGTGCCAACCTCTGGCAGGACAAGAACTATGGCTACACCTTC.

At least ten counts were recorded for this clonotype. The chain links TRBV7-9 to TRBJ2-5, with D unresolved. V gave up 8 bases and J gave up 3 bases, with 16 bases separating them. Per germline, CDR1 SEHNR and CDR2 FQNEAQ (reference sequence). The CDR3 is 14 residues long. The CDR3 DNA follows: TGTGCCAGCGAACGACTTGGCGCTGAAGAGACCCAGTACTTC. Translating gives CASERLGAEETQYF.

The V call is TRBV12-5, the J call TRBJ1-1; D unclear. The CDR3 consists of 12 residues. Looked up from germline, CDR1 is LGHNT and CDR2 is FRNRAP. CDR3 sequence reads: CASGLVNTEAFF. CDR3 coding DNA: TGTGCCAGCGGGCTGGTGAACACTGAAGCTTTCTTT.

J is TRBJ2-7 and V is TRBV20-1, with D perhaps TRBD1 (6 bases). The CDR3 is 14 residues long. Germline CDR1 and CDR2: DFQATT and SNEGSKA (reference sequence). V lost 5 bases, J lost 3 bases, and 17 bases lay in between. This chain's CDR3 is CSAARNNRVYEQYF. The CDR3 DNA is TGCAGTGCTGCCCGCAATAACAGGGTCTACGAGCAGTACTTC.

CDR3 nucleotide sequence: TGTGCCAGCAGGATCCCGGGACCACGCTATGAGCAGTTCTTC. This encodes CASRIPGPRYEQFF. The genes are TRBV28 and TRBJ2-1; perhaps D is TRBD1 or TRBD2 (5 bases each). Germline V CDR1 and CDR2: MDHEN, SYDVKM. This CDR3 spans 14 amino acids. The V and J ends lost 6 bases and 8 bases respectively, with 17 bases between them.

The CDR3 here is CASSPPGRYQETQYF. The CDR3 DNA is TGTGCCAGCAGTCCCCCGGGACGGTACCAAGAGACCCAGTACTTC. V and J are TRBV12-3 or TRBV12-4 and TRBJ2-5; D may correspond to TRBD1 or TRBD2 (5 bases each). The CDR3 length is 15 residues. V shed 5 bases and J shed 0 bases, with 13 bases lying between them.